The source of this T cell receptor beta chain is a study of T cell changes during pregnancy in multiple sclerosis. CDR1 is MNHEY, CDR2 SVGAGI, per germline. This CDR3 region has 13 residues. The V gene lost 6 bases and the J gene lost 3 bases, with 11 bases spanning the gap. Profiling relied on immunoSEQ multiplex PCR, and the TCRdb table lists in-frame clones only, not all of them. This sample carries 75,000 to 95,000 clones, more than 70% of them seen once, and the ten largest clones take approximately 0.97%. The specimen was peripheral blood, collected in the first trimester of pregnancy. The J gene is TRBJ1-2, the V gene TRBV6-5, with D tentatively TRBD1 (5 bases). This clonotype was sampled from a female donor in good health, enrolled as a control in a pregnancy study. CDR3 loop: CASSKQVHYGYTF. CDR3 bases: TGTGCCAGCAGCAAACAGGTCCACTATGGCTACACCTTC.